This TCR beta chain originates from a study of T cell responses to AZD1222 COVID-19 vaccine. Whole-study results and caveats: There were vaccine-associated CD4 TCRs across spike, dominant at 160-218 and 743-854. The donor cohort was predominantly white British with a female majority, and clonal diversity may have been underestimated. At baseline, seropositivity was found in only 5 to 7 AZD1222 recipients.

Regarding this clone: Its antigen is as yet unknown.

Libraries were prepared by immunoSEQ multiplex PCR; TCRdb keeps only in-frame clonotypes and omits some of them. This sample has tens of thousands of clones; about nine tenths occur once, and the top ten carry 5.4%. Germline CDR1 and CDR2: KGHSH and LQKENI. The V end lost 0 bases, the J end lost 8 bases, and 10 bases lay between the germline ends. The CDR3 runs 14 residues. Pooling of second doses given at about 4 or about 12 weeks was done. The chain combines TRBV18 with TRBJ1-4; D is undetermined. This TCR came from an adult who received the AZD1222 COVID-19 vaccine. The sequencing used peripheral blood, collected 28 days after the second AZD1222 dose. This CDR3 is CASSPPVGREKLFF. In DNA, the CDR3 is TGTGCCAGCTCACCACCGGTGGGCAGGGAAAAACTGTTTTTT.